Below are 29 T cell receptor beta chains sequenced from a single sample in a study of shared clonotypes between healthy human individuals. Assay used: immunoSEQ multiplex PCR; TCRdb lists only in-frame clones, some missing. The sample records around 700,000 clones, 60% to 75% being singletons. The sequenced sample was memory CD4+ T cells sorted from blood. Documented subset: CD45RA-negative fraction. These receptors originate from a woman younger than 45 in good health.

Here the CDR3 reads CASSEGREVSYEQYF. The CDR3 region has the DNA TGTGCCAGCAGTGAAGGGCGGGAGGTCTCCTACGAGCAGTACTTC. The chain uses TRBV2 and TRBJ2-7; 8 positions agree with TRBD2. The CDR3 length is 15 residues. The V gene's germline CDR1 is SNHLY and CDR2 FYNNEI. V was pared by 1 base and J by 0 bases, with 2 bases of the junction left unmatched.

J is TRBJ2-2 and V is TRBV7-9; 9 positions agree with TRBD2. Germline loops: CDR1 SEHNR, CDR2 FQNEAQ (reference sequence). The V and J ends lost 5 bases and 0 bases, in that order; junction bases with no gene match: 7. This CDR3 has 17 residues. The CDR3 DNA reads as TGTGCCAGCAGCACCCCTAGCGGGACCTCGAACACCGGGGAGCTGTTTTTT. This translates into CASSTPSGTSNTGELFF.

Here the CDR3 DNA reads TGTGCCAGCAGCCCCCCATTATGGGGCGGACCCTACGAGCAGTACTTC. Residues: CASSPPLWGGPYEQYF. The chain uses TRBV7-8 and TRBJ2-7; D perhaps matches TRBD1 (5 bases). CDR3 length: 16 amino acids. The germline gives CDR1 SGHVS, CDR2 FQNEAQ. V lost 5 bases to trimming and J lost 2 bases, with 19 bases between them.

A note on this clone: The same CDR3 is also encoded by other DNA sequences in this sample. This chain links TRBV28 with TRBJ2-7; a weak D match, TRBD1 (6 bases). Trimming pared 3 bases from V and 0 bases from J, leaving 6 bases between. The CDR3 has 13 amino acids. CDR1 is MDHEN, CDR2 SYDVKM, per germline. CDR3 in DNA: TGTGCCAGCAGTTTGGACAGCTCCTACGAGCAGTACTTC. This translates into CASSLDSSYEQYF.

This clone has a handful of counts. The genes are TRBV19 and TRBJ2-5; D gene uncertain. Trimming shortened V by 2 bases and J by 0 bases, and 7 bases separated the two germline ends. The CDR3 sequence is 14 residues long. CDR1 and CDR2 (germline): LNHDA, SQIVND (reference sequence). The CDR3 reads CASSIMGNQETQYF. For the CDR3, the DNA is TGTGCCAGTAGTATAATGGGCAACCAAGAGACCCAGTACTTC.

The chain couples TRBV9 to TRBJ2-3; 13 bases agree with TRBD2. V was pared by 4 bases and J by 4 bases, with 12 bases of the junction left unmatched. The CDR3 is made up of 18 amino acids. Germline CDR1 and CDR2: SGDLS and YYNGEE. CDR3 loop: CASSSLLGLAGVPDTQYF. The CDR3 region has the DNA TGTGCCAGCAGCTCCCTTCTCGGACTAGCGGGAGTGCCAGATACGCAGTATTTT.

The chain recombines TRBV6-4 with TRBJ2-1; 9 bases match TRBD1. The J segment lost 2 bases and the V segment lost 3 bases, leaving 2 bases of the junction unmatched. The V gene's germline CDR1 is MRHNA and CDR2 SNTAGT. The CDR3 runs 15 residues. Written as DNA, the CDR3 is TGTGCCAGCAGTGAGACAGGGGGTACCTACAATGAGCAGTTCTTC. It specifies CASSETGGTYNEQFF.

The genes are TRBV18 and TRBJ2-7; 7 nucleotides line up with TRBD1. J was trimmed by 7 bases and V by 4 bases; bases with no gene match: 4. The CDR3 has 12 amino acids. Germline V gives CDR1 KGHSH, CDR2 LQKENI. CDR3 nucleotides: TGTGCCAGCTCACAAGGGGGCTGGGAGCAGTACTTC. Translated: CASSQGGWEQYF.

V is TRBV6-5 and J is TRBJ1-2, with a weak D call TRBD1 (5 bases). Germline CDR1 reads MNHEY; CDR2 reads SVGAGI. This CDR3 comprises 14 residues. V was cut by 7 bases and J by 2 bases, with 14 bases left in between. The CDR3 here is CASTPLGQNYGYTF. Here the CDR3 DNA reads TGTGCCAGCACCCCGTTGGGGCAGAACTATGGCTACACCTTC.

The genes are TRBV7-2 and TRBJ2-4, with TRBD1 matching over 9 bases. CDR1 and CDR2 (germline): SGHTA, FQGNSA. This CDR3 is built from 13 residues. V lost 5 bases, J lost 6 bases, and 2 bases stayed unmatched. The CDR3 nucleotides read TGTGCCAGCAGCCAGGGACAGGGAAACATTCAGTACTTC. Protein sequence: CASSQGQGNIQYF.

This clone was recorded a few times. V usage is TRBV6-4 and J usage is TRBJ2-3; 11 bases fit TRBD1. V was clipped by 3 bases and J by 3 bases; unmatched bases: 5. Germline V gives CDR1 MRHNA, CDR2 SNTAGT. The CDR3 runs to 16 residues. The CDR3 DNA reads as TGTGCCAGCAGTGATGGACAGGGGGCGCGGACAGATACGCAGTATTTT. Protein product: CASSDGQGARTDTQYF.

This clone was seen once. The rearrangement joins TRBV2 to TRBJ2-7, with 7 bases fitting TRBD2. This CDR3 has 14 residues. V was pared by 7 bases and J by 5 bases, with 11 bases of the junction left unmatched. The germline V gene has CDR1 SNHLY and CDR2 FYNNEI. The CDR3 protein is CASTGTSGKDEQYF. CDR3 DNA: TGTGCCAGCACTGGGACCAGCGGGAAGGACGAGCAGTACTTC.

V usage is TRBV6-7 and J usage is TRBJ2-1; 13 positions agree with TRBD2. TRBV6-7 is designated an ORF whose function remains uncertain. This CDR3 comprises 14 residues. Unmatched junction bases numbered 5, after V lost 8 bases and J lost 7 bases. The CDR3, as DNA: TGTGCCAGCCCTGGGACTAGCGGGATTAATGAGCAGTTCTTC. This sequence encodes CASPGTSGINEQFF.

This clone has more than one count but fewer than ten. The rearrangement links TRBV28 to TRBJ1-2; D is undetermined. V was trimmed by 3 bases and J by 8 bases, leaving 10 bases between them. CDR3 length equals 12 residues. Germline V CDR1 and CDR2: MDHEN, SYDVKM. Written as DNA, the CDR3 is TGTGCCAGCAGTTTTTTGAAGTGGGGCTACACCTTC. The encoded protein is CASSFLKWGYTF.

CDR3 in DNA: TGCGCCAGCAGCGGGGGGGACTTACCAAACAATGAGCAGTTCTTC. Its protein is CASSGGDLPNNEQFF. V usage is TRBV5-1 and J usage is TRBJ2-1; 7 bases match TRBD2. Germline values: CDR1 SGHRS, CDR2 YFSETQ. CDR3 length: 15 amino acids. J gave up 5 bases and V 4 bases, and 9 bases lay outside the gene matches. Full variable domain (missing parts from reference TRBV5-1 and TRBJ2-1): KAGVTQTPRYLIKTRGQQVTLSCSPISGHRSVSWYQQTPGQGLQFLFEYFSETQRNKGNFPGRFSGRQFSNSRSEMNVSTLELGDSALYLCASSGGDLPNNEQFFGPGTRLTVL.

This chain connects TRBV15 to TRBJ1-5; D uncertain. CDR1 and CDR2 (germline): LNHNV, YYDKDF (reference sequence). V was cut by 0 bases and J by 7 bases, with 10 bases left in between. The CDR3 loop spans 14 amino acids. CDR3 residues: CATSRDGSRQPQHF. The DNA of the CDR3 is TGTGCCACCAGCAGAGACGGGTCGCGGCAGCCCCAGCATTTT. The complete variable domain, with remaining parts taken from reference TRBV15 and TRBJ1-5, reads DAMVIQNPRYQVTQFGKPVTLSCSQTLNHNVMYWYQQKSSQAPKLLFHYYDKDFNNEADTPDNFQSRRPNTSFCFLDIRSPGLGDTAMYLCATSRDGSRQPQHFGDGTRLSIL.

The rearrangement uses TRBV28 and TRBJ2-7; 7 nucleotides align to TRBD1. Trimming at V came to 6 bases and at J to 6 bases, leaving 14 bases not matched to a gene. Per the germline V gene, CDR1 is MDHEN and CDR2 is SYDVKM. The CDR3 totals 15 residues. The DNA for the CDR3 is TGTGCCAGCAGGTGGGGGACAGACCTTAGTTTCGAGCAGTACTTC. This encodes CASRWGTDLSFEQYF.

In this sample, this clone turned up many times. The rearrangement joins TRBV19 to TRBJ2-7, with 13 bases that match TRBD2. From germline, CDR1 is LNHDA and CDR2 SQIVND (reference sequence). The CDR3 contains 16 residues. J was trimmed by 2 bases and V by 5 bases; bases with no gene match: 6. CDR3 in DNA: TGTGCCAGTAGTGCCCGGACTAGCGGGAGAACCTACGAGCAGTACTTC. Protein: CASSARTSGRTYEQYF.

This chain links TRBV6-1 with TRBJ2-3, with unresolved D. Germline-derived CDR1 and CDR2 are MNHNS and SASEGT. V gave up 3 bases and J gave up 4 bases, with 14 bases separating them. The CDR3 covers 15 residues. Here the CDR3 reads CASSEDAPSADTQYF. CDR3 sequence (DNA): TGTGCCAGCAGTGAGGACGCTCCCTCCGCAGATACGCAGTATTTT.

The chain links TRBV5-1 to TRBJ2-1; possibly TRBD1 for D (6 bases). Trimming shortened V by 5 bases and J by 0 bases, and 9 bases separated the two germline ends. Germline V gene sequence: CDR1 SGHRS, CDR2 YFSETQ. The CDR3 contains 14 residues. The CDR3 bases are TGCGCCAGCAGTTCGGGACACTCCTACAATGAGCAGTTCTTC. This encodes CASSSGHSYNEQFF. Complete variable domain (other parts from reference TRBV5-1 and TRBJ2-1): KAGVTQTPRYLIKTRGQQVTLSCSPISGHRSVSWYQQTPGQGLQFLFEYFSETQRNKGNFPGRFSGRQFSNSRSEMNVSTLELGDSALYLCASSSGHSYNEQFFGPGTRLTVL.

The rearrangement links TRBV5-1 to TRBJ1-2; TRBD1 is a possible D gene (6 bases). Germline V lookup: CDR1 SGHRS, CDR2 YFSETQ. The CDR3 contains 14 residues. The V gene lost 0 bases and the J gene lost 5 bases, with 11 bases spanning the gap. CDR3 in amino acids: CASSLEVGAYGYTF. Here the CDR3 DNA reads TGCGCCAGCAGCTTGGAGGTGGGGGCATATGGCTACACCTTC.

This rearrangement joins TRBV5-8 to TRBJ2-2; tentatively, D is TRBD2 (6 bases). The CDR3 runs to 16 residues. Trimming cost V 0 bases and J 6 bases, with 15 bases left between them. Germline assignment: CDR1 SGHTS and CDR2 YDEGEE. In nucleotides, the CDR3 is TGTGCCAGCAGCTTGGACAGCGGGTTCCGGGCCGGGGAGCTGTTTTTT. Residues: CASSLDSGFRAGELFF.

V usage is TRBV6-5 and J usage is TRBJ2-5, with D tentatively TRBD2 (6 bases). V dropped 0 bases and J dropped 5 bases, with 16 bases sitting between them. CDR1 and CDR2 (germline): MNHEY, SVGAGI. The CDR3 sequence is 16 residues long. CDR3 sequence reads: CASSYSFAGSLETQYF. CDR3 DNA: TGTGCCAGCAGTTACTCCTTCGCGGGAAGCTTGGAGACCCAGTACTTC.

CDR3 DNA sequence: TGTGCCAGCAGAAATCGCGGTAATGAGCAGTTCTTC. Protein: CASRNRGNEQFF. The rearrangement uses TRBV28 and TRBJ2-1; D ambiguous. V was trimmed by 6 bases and J by 7 bases, leaving 10 bases between them. The CDR3 is made up of 12 amino acids. Germline CDR1 is MDHEN and CDR2 is SYDVKM.

CDR3 residues: CASSVGRYEQFF. The CDR3 DNA follows: TGTGCCAGCAGCGTCGGGAGGTATGAGCAGTTCTTC. The chain carries TRBV9 and TRBJ2-1, with 7 bases matching TRBD2. Germline V CDR1 and CDR2: SGDLS, YYNGEE. V gave up 2 bases and J gave up 8 bases; unmatched junction bases: 1. This CDR3 has 12 amino acids.

J is TRBJ1-1 and V is TRBV28; perhaps TRBD1 as D (5 bases). Between the trimmed V and J ends, which lost 5 bases and 0 bases, there was a span of 13 bases. Germline lookup yields CDR1 MDHEN and CDR2 SYDVKM. The CDR3 extends over 15 amino acids. The CDR3 here is CASSLRARMNTEAFF. DNA for the CDR3: TGTGCCAGCAGTCTCAGGGCCCGAATGAACACTGAAGCTTTCTTT.

This clone was seen more than once but under ten times. Different DNA sequences within this sample yield the same CDR3. The rearrangement joins TRBV4-1 to TRBJ2-2; D assignment may be TRBD1 or TRBD2 (6 bases each). The germline V gene encodes CDR1 MGHRA and CDR2 YSYEKL. CDR3 size: 15 residues. V lost 0 bases and J 4 bases, leaving 9 bases between the germline ends. CDR3 residues: CASSQEGGSTGELFF. DNA for the CDR3: TGCGCCAGCAGCCAAGAGGGGGGCAGCACCGGGGAGCTGTTTTTT.

The gene calls are TRBV19 and TRBJ2-3; D remains unclear. Trimming took 4 bases from V and 4 from J, leaving 21 bases between them. This CDR3 contains 17 residues. Germline lookup yields CDR1 LNHDA and CDR2 SQIVND (reference sequence). CDR3 sequence: CASSNPRLEIQADTQYF. As DNA, the CDR3 is TGTGCCAGTAGTAACCCCCGACTTGAGATACAAGCAGATACGCAGTATTTT.

The J gene is TRBJ1-2, the V gene TRBV7-2; 7 positions agree with TRBD1. Losses at the gene ends were 3 bases for V and 4 bases for J; bases not matched to a gene: 5. Germline CDR1 is SGHTA and CDR2 is FQGNSA. CDR3 length: 14 residues. For the CDR3, the DNA is TGTGCCAGCAGCTTCAGGACAGGAGGCTATGGCTACACCTTC. Protein sequence: CASSFRTGGYGYTF.